This T cell receptor (beta chain) was obtained from a study of blood T cells in healthy people across ages. Notes on this clonotype: What it binds is not known.

Each of the donors had 8 to 10 milliliters of peripheral blood drawn into EDTA-treated Vacutainer tubes. Overall study findings and caveats: What prevented conclusive comparison of naive and antigen-experienced cells was that PBMCs were unsorted. Per million T cells, TCR beta diversity dropped about linearly as age rose.

Alongside a J-beta primer mix, a sample-barcoded 5' primer served in a second PCR lasting about 7 to 12 cycles. TCRdb used MiXCR to reprocess the 5' RACE reads, holding one entry per CDR3 protein. The sample lists roughly 800,000 distinct CDR3 sequences, roughly 53% occurring once. This CDR3 region has 15 residues. V lost 0 bases and J 7 bases, leaving 15 bases between the germline ends. Germline loops: CDR1 ENHRY, CDR2 SYGVKD. The chain links TRBV10-3 to TRBJ1-1, with D tentatively TRBD1 (5 bases). The sample taken for sequencing was blood. This clonotype originated in a man older than 75 in good health. CDR3 loop: CAISESPYLRGEAFF. CDR3 nucleotide sequence: TGTGCCATCAGTGAGTCCCCTTACTTAAGGGGTGAAGCTTTCTTT.